The 31 T cell receptor beta chains below were found in one sample sequenced in a study of cytomegalovirus exposure and HLA in healthy donors. The PCR made use of 60 Vbeta and 13 Jbeta primers. Measured with immunoSEQ multiplex PCR; TCRdb has only the in-frame clones, and not every one. The sample consists of about 140,000 clones, 9.7% of them appearing once. Sequenced input: PBMCs. Receptor source: a man in his forties or fifties in good health and CMV-seronegative.

The rearrangement uses TRBV5-6 and TRBJ1-2, with 8 bases matching TRBD1. Per the germline V gene, CDR1 is SGHDT and CDR2 is YYEEEE. This CDR3 contains 13 residues. V dropped 4 bases and J dropped 4; count of bases not matched to a gene: 3. The CDR3 protein is CASSVTGAYGYTF. The CDR3 DNA sequence: TGTGCCAGCAGCGTGACAGGGGCCTATGGCTACACCTTC.

The chain links TRBV2 to TRBJ1-2; the D gene is possibly TRBD1 (5 bases). Germline V gene lookup returns CDR1 SNHLY and CDR2 FYNNEI. The CDR3 length is 13 residues. The V gene lost 6 bases and the J gene lost 2 bases, with 10 bases spanning the gap. CDR3 coding DNA: TGTGCCAGCAGCTCGACAGCGAACTATGGCTACACCTTC. Amino acid sequence: CASSSTANYGYTF.

J is TRBJ1-5 and V is TRBV28, with D unresolved. Germline loops: CDR1 MDHEN, CDR2 SYDVKM. V lost 5 bases and J lost 3, with 8 bases in between. The CDR3 is 13 residues long. In DNA, the CDR3 is TGTGCCAGCAGTCCACAGAACAATCAGCCCCAGCATTTT. Translated: CASSPQNNQPQHF.

The chain joins TRBV21-1 to TRBJ2-7; no check of the table's D call, TRBD2, against the DNA was made. TRBV21-1 is a documented pseudogene. This CDR3 is 15 amino acids long. The CDR3 is CASSKAAAGGPRQYF. DNA for the CDR3: TGTGCCAGCAGCAAAGCGGCGGCGGGAGGCCCCCGGCAGTACTTC.

In this sample, this clone turned up a few times. V usage is TRBV7-2 and J usage is TRBJ2-5; 12 nucleotides agree with TRBD2. V lost 5 bases, J lost 9 bases, and 10 bases stayed unmatched. CDR3 length: 15 amino acids. The germline V gene encodes CDR1 SGHTA and CDR2 FQGNSA. DNA for the CDR3: TGTGCCAGCAGCGAAACTAGCGGGGGGTTCTCGGCCCAGTACTTC. As protein: CASSETSGGFSAQYF.

CDR3 loop: CASSLGGDLNQPQHF. Here the CDR3 DNA reads TGTGCCAGCAGCTTAGGGGGGGACCTCAATCAGCCCCAGCATTTT. The rearrangement uses TRBV5-4 and TRBJ1-5; possible D gene TRBD1, 6 bases. Trimming removed 2 bases at V and 3 bases at J, with 12 bases between. Looked up from germline, CDR1 is SGHNT and CDR2 is YYREEE (reference sequence). This CDR3 has 15 amino acids.

V and J are TRBV19 and TRBJ2-1, with 9 bases aligning to TRBD2. The CDR3 is 14 residues long. Germline CDR1 reads LNHDA; CDR2 reads SQIVND (reference sequence). The ends lost 5 bases at V and 4 bases at J; junction bases unmatched: 3. In DNA form, the CDR3 reads TGTGCCAGTAGTGGTCTAGCGGGGTACAATGAGCAGTTCTTC. Amino acids: CASSGLAGYNEQFF. Using reference TRBV19 and TRBJ2-1 for the parts outside the CDR3, the full variable domain is DGGITQSPKYLFRKEGQNVTLSCEQNLNHDAMYWYRQDPGQGLRLIYYSQIVNDFQKGDIAEGYSVSREKKESFPLTVTSAQKNPTAFYLCASSGLAGYNEQFFGPGTRLTVL.

This clone came up a few times. The CDR3 loop reads CASSLRGLVFAGELFF. The CDR3 coding sequence is TGTGCCAGCAGCCTAAGGGGACTAGTTTTCGCCGGGGAGCTGTTTTTT. The rearrangement uses TRBV7-2 and TRBJ2-2; TRBD2 agrees at 8 bases. CDR3 length: 16 amino acids. CDR1 SGHTA and CDR2 FQGNSA come from the germline V gene. J lost 6 bases, V lost 5 bases, and 11 bases had no gene match.

Written as DNA, the CDR3 is TGTGCCAGCAGCTTATTCGAACTAGCGGGGCAGAACAATGAGCAGTTCTTC. Protein: CASSLFELAGQNNEQFF. The rearrangement joins TRBV7-3 to TRBJ2-1; TRBD2 matches at 10 bases. The V and J ends lost 2 bases and 5 bases, in that order; junction bases with no gene match: 9. Germline V gene lookup returns CDR1 SGHTA and CDR2 FQGTGA. This CDR3 spans 17 amino acids.

The rearrangement joins TRBV30 to TRBJ1-2, with unresolved D. The CDR3 is made up of 13 amino acids. Germline values: CDR1 GTSNPN, CDR2 SVGIG (reference sequence). The ends were cut back, 7 bases at V and 4 bases at J, with 16 bases in the middle. The CDR3 sequence is CASAPLRGYGYTF. The DNA for the CDR3 is TGTGCCTCCGCCCCACTACGGGGCTATGGCTACACCTTC. Full variable domain (rest looked up from reference TRBV30 and TRBJ1-2): SQTIHQWPATLVQPVGSPLSLECTVEGTSNPNLYWYRQAAGRGLQLLFYSVGIGQISSEVPQNLSASRPQDRQFILSSKKLLLSDSGFYLCASAPLRGYGYTFGSGTRLTVV.

This chain joins TRBV29-1 and TRBJ1-2; 8 nucleotides line up with TRBD1. The CDR3 is 17 amino acids. From germline, CDR1 is SQVTM and CDR2 ANQGSEA. Trimming cost V 6 bases and J 4 bases; bases outside gene matches: 19. The CDR3 is CSVAPGQVMGAVYGYTF. The CDR3 coding sequence is TGCAGCGTGGCGCCGGGACAGGTGATGGGCGCGGTCTATGGCTACACCTTC.

This clone came up a few times. The genes are TRBV7-9 and TRBJ1-5; D not certain. V was pared by 3 bases and J by 5 bases, with 8 bases between. The germline CDR1 and CDR2 sequences are SEHNR and FQNEAQ (reference sequence). There are 13 residues in the CDR3. CDR3 sequence reads: CASSFSEDQPQHF. The CDR3 region has the DNA TGTGCCAGCAGCTTTTCAGAAGATCAGCCCCAGCATTTT.

This clone has more than one count but fewer than ten. The CDR3 sequence is CATSRDWIAGGTDTQYF. DNA of the CDR3: TGTGCCACCAGCAGAGATTGGATAGCGGGGGGCACAGATACGCAGTATTTT. The chain links TRBV15 to TRBJ2-3; TRBD2 matches 9 bases. Germline lookup yields CDR1 LNHNV and CDR2 YYDKDF (reference sequence). The J segment lost 1 base and the V segment lost 0 bases, leaving 5 bases of the junction unmatched. The CDR3 totals 17 residues.

This chain uses TRBV28 with TRBJ1-2, with D perhaps matching TRBD1 (5 bases). The germline V gene has CDR1 MDHEN and CDR2 SYDVKM. The CDR3 extends over 14 amino acids. Trimming cost V 7 bases and J 6 bases, with 18 bases left between them. CDR3 amino acids: CASTPPGRVHGYTF. The CDR3 DNA reads TGTGCCAGCACCCCCCCGGGCAGGGTACATGGCTACACCTTC.

This clone was observed a few times. This chain links TRBV2 with TRBJ1-5, with D maybe TRBD1 (5 bases). V lost 4 bases to trimming and J lost 4 bases, with 8 bases between them. There are 13 residues in the CDR3. Germline V gene lookup returns CDR1 SNHLY and CDR2 FYNNEI. In nucleotides, the CDR3 is TGTGCCAGCAGTGTAGACAGAAATCAGCCCCAGCATTTT. Amino acids: CASSVDRNQPQHF.

The CDR3 spells CASSGGLAGTYEQYF. In nucleotides, the CDR3 is TGTGCCAGCAGCGGGGGACTAGCGGGAACCTACGAGCAGTACTTC. The chain carries TRBV7-7 and TRBJ2-7, with 13 bases fitting TRBD2. The V and J ends lost 5 bases and 2 bases, in that order; junction bases with no gene match: 3. The CDR3 is 15 residues long. Looked up from germline, CDR1 is SSHAT and CDR2 is FNYEAQ (reference sequence).

This clone has only a few counts. The genes are TRBV30 and TRBJ1-6; possible D gene TRBD1, 5 bases. Germline CDR1 and CDR2: GTSNPN and SVGIG (reference sequence). This CDR3 region has 14 residues. V was trimmed by 1 base and J by 6 bases, leaving 10 bases between them. CDR3 loop: CAWSAREGNSPLHF. The CDR3 nucleotides read TGTGCCTGGAGTGCCAGGGAGGGTAATTCACCCCTCCACTTT.

This chain joins TRBV9 and TRBJ2-2; the match to TRBD2 covers 10 bases. Germline V CDR1 and CDR2: SGDLS, YYNGEE. The CDR3 consists of 17 residues. Germline trimming cut 2 bases from V and 5 bases from J; bases unmatched to any gene: 9. The CDR3 spells CASSVGGLAGVTGELFF. CDR3 nucleotide sequence: TGTGCCAGCAGCGTTGGGGGGCTAGCGGGGGTGACCGGGGAGCTGTTTTTT. The variable domain in full, with the rest retrieved from reference TRBV9 and TRBJ2-2, is DSGVTQTPKHLITATGQRVTLRCSPRSGDLSVYWYQQSLDQGLQFLIQYYNGEERAKGNILERFSAQQFPDLHSELNLSSLELGDSALYFCASSVGGLAGVTGELFFGEGSRLTVL.

Only a few counts were recorded for this clone. The rearrangement uses TRBV28 and TRBJ1-5; TRBD1 is a possible D gene (5 bases). This CDR3 is 13 amino acids long. The V and J ends lost 11 bases and 2 bases respectively, with 13 bases between them. In germline, CDR1 is MDHEN, CDR2 SYDVKM. The CDR3, as DNA: TGTGCCGGGAAGGGGTCGGGCAATCAGCCCCAGCATTTT. Translated: CAGKGSGNQPQHF.

Remarks on this clone: A junction boundary mismatches the germline segment, possibly from a read error. The genes are TRBV28 and TRBJ1-1, with TRBD1 matching 8 bases. Germline CDR1 reads MDHEN; CDR2 reads SYDVKM. This CDR3 region has 12 residues. The CDR3 nucleotides are TGTGCCACCCGGACAGGGCACCCTGACGCTTTCTTT. This codes for CATRTGHPDAFF.

This clone has a handful of counts. V gene TRBV30 combines with J gene TRBJ1-1; 7 nucleotides agree with TRBD1. J lost 0 bases, V lost 4 bases, and 8 bases had no gene match. This CDR3 is 15 amino acids long. CDR1 GTSNPN and CDR2 SVGIG come from the germline V gene (reference sequence). The CDR3 is CAWTKGAGLNTEAFF. The CDR3 nucleotides are TGTGCCTGGACAAAGGGGGCAGGGTTGAACACTGAAGCTTTCTTT.

This clone was detected a few times. The chain carries TRBV30 and TRBJ2-2, with 9 nucleotides matching TRBD2. This CDR3 is 18 amino acids long. Germline CDR1 and CDR2: GTSNPN and SVGIG (reference sequence). V lost 3 bases and J lost 1; bases outside the gene matches: 12. In DNA form, the CDR3 reads TGTGCCTGGAGGACCCGCTTGGGTAGCGGGAGGAACACCGGGGAGCTGTTTTTT. Its protein is CAWRTRLGSGRNTGELFF.

The sample holds a few counts of this clone. The gene calls are TRBV9 and TRBJ2-7, with 8 nucleotides matching TRBD2. The CDR3 is 13 residues long. V gave up 2 bases and J gave up 2 bases; unmatched junction bases: 0. CDR1 and CDR2 from the germline V gene are SGDLS and YYNGEE. This CDR3 is CASSVGLAYEQYF. Written as DNA, the CDR3 is TGTGCCAGCAGCGTGGGACTAGCCTACGAGCAGTACTTC.

This sequence joins TRBV9 and TRBJ2-2; TRBD1 agrees at 8 bases. The V gene end was trimmed by 6 bases and the J gene end by 5 bases; junction bases not matched to a gene: 9. The CDR3 runs to 15 residues. Looked up from germline, CDR1 is SGDLS and CDR2 is YYNGEE. Written as DNA, the CDR3 is TGTGCCAGCAACACTGACAGGGGATCAACCGGGGAGCTGTTTTTT. Residues: CASNTDRGSTGELFF.

This sequence joins TRBV11-2 and TRBJ2-1; 13 bases match TRBD2. V lost 5 bases to trimming and J lost 1 base; unmatched junction nucleotides: 8. CDR1 and CDR2 from the germline V gene are SGHAT and FQNNGV. The CDR3 is 18 amino acids. CDR3 nucleotide sequence: TGTGCCAGCAGCCCCCGGACTAGCGGGGGTTTTTCCTACAATGAGCAGTTCTTC. Its protein is CASSPRTSGGFSYNEQFF.

In its sample, this clone was seen a few times. This chain's CDR3 is CASSGLTGPNTGELFF. CDR3 nucleotides: TGTGCCAGCAGTGGATTGACAGGCCCGAACACCGGGGAGCTGTTTTTT. The chain couples TRBV6-1 to TRBJ2-2; perhaps TRBD1 as D (6 bases). Germline values: CDR1 MNHNS, CDR2 SASEGT. CDR3 length: 16 residues. V was shortened by 4 bases and J by 0 bases, with 12 bases between the two germline ends.

This sequence joins TRBV5-1 and TRBJ2-2; 12 bases line up with TRBD1. Germline lookup yields CDR1 SGHRS and CDR2 YFSETQ. There are 16 residues in the CDR3. After removal of 5 bases from V and 6 bases from J, the junction contained 8 bases not matched to a gene. DNA of the CDR3: TGCGCCAGCAGTTTCCAGGGACAGGGGGCCGCCGGGGAGCTGTTTTTT. Protein: CASSFQGQGAAGELFF.

In this sample, this clone turned up a few times. The chain has TRBV5-1 and TRBJ2-5; TRBD2 is a possible D gene (6 bases). This CDR3 spans 17 amino acids. Germline values: CDR1 SGHRS, CDR2 YFSETQ. Trimming took 0 bases from V and 4 from J, leaving 19 bases between them. In DNA form, the CDR3 reads TGCGCCAGCAGCTTGGCCCTGGGGCAGGGAGGTTCAGAGACCCAGTACTTC. Translating it yields CASSLALGQGGSETQYF.

This clone was detected a few times. The gene calls are TRBV28 and TRBJ1-4, with a tentative D call TRBD1 (5 bases). V lost 6 bases to trimming and J lost 3 bases, with 14 bases between them. The CDR3 is made up of 15 amino acids. Germline CDR1 and CDR2: MDHEN and SYDVKM. The CDR3 region is CASSVTGEANEKLFF. For the CDR3, the DNA is TGTGCCAGCAGCGTAACGGGGGAGGCTAATGAAAAACTGTTTTTT.

The chain couples TRBV25-1 to TRBJ1-4; D unclear. CDR1 is MGHDK and CDR2 is SYGVNS in the germline V gene. Trimming took off 3 bases at V and 3 bases at J, with 11 bases between the two ends. This CDR3 comprises 15 residues. Written as DNA, the CDR3 is TGTGCCAGCAGTGATTGGACGGACTCTAATGAAAAACTGTTTTTT. Amino acid sequence: CASSDWTDSNEKLFF.

The chain uses TRBV6-1 and TRBJ2-7; TRBD2 might be the D (6 bases). Germline assignment: CDR1 MNHNS and CDR2 SASEGT. This CDR3 has 15 amino acids. The V and J ends lost 6 bases and 3 bases respectively, with 18 bases between them. The CDR3 region is CASRTSGGVGYEQYF. The CDR3 DNA is TGTGCCAGCAGAACCTCTGGAGGGGTTGGCTACGAGCAGTACTTC.